Each of the 24 T cell receptor beta chains below was sequenced from the same sample in a study of monozygotic twins with inflammatory bowel disease. No DNA is given; TCRdb re-called the 5' RACE reads and lists each CDR3 protein once. The sample has 400,000 to 500,000 distinct CDR3 sequences. Sequencing input: blood. These receptors were obtained from a human donor with ulcerative colitis or Crohn's disease, or a healthy co-twin of an affected twin (not recorded which).

V and J are TRBV6-5 and TRBJ1-4. CDR3 length: 15 residues. Germline CDR1 reads MNHEY; CDR2 reads SVGAGI. The CDR3 loop reads CASSFRRTTNEKLFF.

This rearrangement joins TRBV9 to TRBJ1-1. This CDR3 is 14 amino acids long. The germline gives CDR1 SGDLS, CDR2 YYNGEE. The CDR3 region is CASSVGLGGVEAFF.

The V and J genes are TRBV4-2 and TRBJ1-1. CDR3 length: 14 amino acids. The germline CDR1 and CDR2 sequences are LGHNA and YNFKEQ. This CDR3 reads CASSQEGSRTEAFF.

CDR3: CASSLGPRGGLDEQFF. The rearrangement uses TRBV7-2 and TRBJ2-1; TCRdb's D call of TRBD2 is untestable without DNA. The CDR3 is made up of 16 amino acids. Germline CDR1 SGHTA, CDR2 FQGNSA. Based on the CDR3 plus reference TRBV7-2 and TRBJ2-1, the full variable domain is GAGVSQSPSNKVTEKGKDVELRCDPISGHTALYWYRQSLGQGLEFLIYFQGNSAPDKSGLPSDRFSAERTGGSVSTLTIQRTQQEDSAVYLCASSLGPRGGLDEQFFGPGTRLTVL.

The chain has TRBV2 and TRBJ1-5; the D call of TRBD1 rests on TCRdb alone, since no DNA is present to check it. The CDR3 is made up of 14 amino acids. Germline V gene data show CDR1 as SNHLY and CDR2 as FYNNEI. The chain's CDR3 is CASSRDRTNQPQHF. Drawing the rest from reference TRBV2 and TRBJ1-5, the complete variable domain is EPEVTQTPSHQVTQMGQEVILRCVPISNHLYFYWYRQILGQKVEFLVSFYNNEISEKSEIFDDQFSVERPDGSNFTLKIRSTKLEDSAMYFCASSRDRTNQPQHFGDGTRLSIL.

The chain links TRBV20-1 to TRBJ2-1; TCRdb calls TRBD2, which cannot be checked without DNA. Germline CDR1 DFQATT, CDR2 SNEGSKA (reference sequence). The CDR3 sequence is 15 residues long. The CDR3: CSARDVLAGGNEQFF.

V and J are TRBV4-3 and TRBJ1-2. The CDR3 totals 14 residues. CDR1 LGHNA and CDR2 YSLEER come from the germline V gene. The CDR3 sequence is CASSQGRSDYGYTF.

The chain has TRBV3-1 and TRBJ2-1; TCRdb lists TRBD2, though no DNA is available to test this call. The CDR3 is made up of 13 amino acids. Germline V gene data show CDR1 as LGHDT and CDR2 as YNNKEL (reference sequence). The CDR3 sequence is CASSQVGASEQFF.

The chain has TRBV11-2 and TRBJ2-3. This CDR3 is 15 amino acids long. CDR1 is SGHAT, CDR2 FQNNGV, per germline. The chain's CDR3 is CASSLSGTSADTQYF.

V is TRBV5-1 and J is TRBJ1-5; the D call from TCRdb, TRBD1, cannot be confirmed without DNA. The CDR3 has 15 residues. Germline CDR1 and CDR2: SGHRS and YFSETQ. CDR3 protein: CASSLGGERNQPQHF.

This chain connects TRBV6-5 to TRBJ1-6. This CDR3 spans 14 amino acids. Germline CDR1 reads MNHEY; CDR2 reads SVGAGI. CDR3 protein: CASSLGGRDSPLHF.

This chain links TRBV20-1 with TRBJ2-5; the TCRdb call, TRBD2, lacks DNA for checking. This CDR3 contains 21 residues. From germline, CDR1 is DFQATT and CDR2 SNEGSKA (reference sequence). The CDR3 sequence: CSARHALGTSGSNFPQETQYF.

V usage is TRBV6-2 or TRBV6-3 and J usage is TRBJ2-2; as DNA is missing, the TRBD1 call by TCRdb cannot be tested. Per germline, CDR1 MNHEY and CDR2 SVGEGT. The CDR3 runs to 16 residues. The CDR3 spells CASSYRGGENTGELFF.

This chain uses TRBV7-2 with TRBJ2-4. Per germline, CDR1 SGHTA and CDR2 FQGNSA. This CDR3 region has 12 residues. This CDR3 is CASSLESADQYF.

The gene calls are TRBV20-1 and TRBJ1-5. CDR3 length: 14 residues. Germline CDR1 reads DFQATT; CDR2 reads SNEGSKA (reference sequence). This CDR3 reads CSAREQGRSQPQHF.

This chain connects TRBV12-3 or TRBV12-4 to TRBJ1-2; TCRdb names TRBD1, which stays unverified in the absence of DNA. This CDR3 has 16 amino acids. CDR3 sequence: CASSPTGGGTNYGYTF.

The V call is TRBV19, the J call TRBJ2-3; there is no DNA to check the TCRdb D call of TRBD2. The CDR3 length is 18 residues. Per germline, CDR1 LNHDA and CDR2 SQIVND (reference sequence). The CDR3 region is CASSASPTSGTSTDTQYF.

This sequence joins TRBV5-1 and TRBJ2-2. From germline, CDR1 is SGHRS and CDR2 YFSETQ. The CDR3 consists of 15 residues. The CDR3 protein is CASSRTTSATGELFF. Full variable domain (remainder filled in from reference TRBV5-1 and TRBJ2-2): KAGVTQTPRYLIKTRGQQVTLSCSPISGHRSVSWYQQTPGQGLQFLFEYFSETQRNKGNFPGRFSGRQFSNSRSEMNVSTLELGDSALYLCASSRTTSATGELFFGEGSRLTVL.

The rearrangement uses TRBV20-1 and TRBJ1-4; TCRdb selects TRBD1, and the lack of DNA leaves this call unchecked. This CDR3 has 13 residues. Germline loops: CDR1 DFQATT, CDR2 SNEGSKA (reference sequence). CDR3 sequence: CSASGGPNEKLFF.

The V gene is TRBV6-5, the J gene TRBJ1-5; TCRdb lists TRBD1, though no DNA is available to test this call. CDR3 length: 13 amino acids. CDR1 is MNHEY and CDR2 is SVGAGI in the germline V gene. The CDR3 spells CASRQGMYQPQHF.

This sequence joins TRBV29-1 and TRBJ2-1; TCRdb returns TRBD2, unconfirmable since there is no DNA. The CDR3 extends over 16 amino acids. Germline V gene lookup returns CDR1 SQVTM and CDR2 ANQGSEA. The CDR3 loop is CSVIEGLAGTYNEQFF.

The chain recombines TRBV7-3 with TRBJ2-3; as DNA is missing, the TRBD2 call by TCRdb cannot be tested. The CDR3 loop spans 15 amino acids. CDR1 is SGHTA, CDR2 FQGTGA, per germline. The CDR3 protein is CASSPGGDSWDTQYF. Filled out from reference TRBV7-3 and TRBJ2-3, the complete variable domain reads GAGVSQTPSNKVTEKGKYVELRCDPISGHTALYWYRQSLGQGPEFLIYFQGTGAADDSGLPNDRFFAVRPEGSVSTLKIQRTERGDSAVYLCASSPGGDSWDTQYFGPGTRLTVL.

The V call is TRBV28, the J call TRBJ2-4; the TCRdb call, TRBD1, lacks DNA for checking. Germline lookup yields CDR1 MDHEN and CDR2 SYDVKM. The CDR3 consists of 17 residues. The CDR3 here is CASSSLGGGGAKNIQYF.

This sequence joins TRBV7-3 and TRBJ2-2; there is no DNA to check the TCRdb D call of TRBD1. CDR3 length: 19 residues. Germline CDR1 reads SGHTA; CDR2 reads FQGTGA. CDR3 loop: CASSLRPQAARFDTGELFF.